This T cell receptor (beta chain) was captured by sequencing in a study of OX40 agonist ivuxolimab in advanced cancers. Study information: Prior checkpoint blockade (anti-PD-1, anti-PD-L1 or anti-CTLA-4) was permitted; approximately 44% had it.

Remarks on this clone: Its antigen is still unknown.

General observations from the study: At 0.1 to 3.0 mg/kg and by week 6, CD4+ and CD8+ T cells in the blood had expanded clonally.

Clones were read by immunoSEQ multiplex PCR, and TCRdb kept only the in-frame ones, dropping some. The table records 49,000 or so clones, around 90% of them present only once. Germline lookup yields CDR1 SGDLS and CDR2 YYNGEE. The ends lost 0 bases at V and 3 bases at J; junction bases unmatched: 10. This CDR3 spans 18 amino acids. The V gene is TRBV9, the J gene TRBJ1-1; 11 bases align to TRBD1. The clonotype was recovered from an adult with an advanced solid tumor such as melanoma, head and neck, liver or kidney cancer. The material sequenced was CD4+ or CD8+ T cells sorted from blood, taken in a trial of the OX40 agonist ivuxolimab. CDR3 loop: CASSVARGQGAVDTEAFF. Here the CDR3 DNA reads TGTGCCAGCAGCGTAGCCCGCGGACAGGGGGCGGTTGACACTGAAGCTTTCTTT.